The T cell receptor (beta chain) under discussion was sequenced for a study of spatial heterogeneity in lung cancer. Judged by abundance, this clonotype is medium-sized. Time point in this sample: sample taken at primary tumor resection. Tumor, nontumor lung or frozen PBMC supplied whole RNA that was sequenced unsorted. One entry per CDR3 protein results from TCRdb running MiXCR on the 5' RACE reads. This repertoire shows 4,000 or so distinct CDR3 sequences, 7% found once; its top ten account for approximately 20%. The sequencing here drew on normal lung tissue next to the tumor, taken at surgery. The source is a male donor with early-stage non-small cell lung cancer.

The CDR3 loop reads CSARGSSGLTDTQYF. In nucleotides, the CDR3 is TGCAGTGCTAGAGGCTCTAGCGGCTTAACAGATACGCAGTATTTT. This rearrangement joins TRBV20-1 to TRBJ2-3, with 7 nucleotides matching TRBD2. The V segment lost 1 base and the J segment 3 bases; nucleotides outside the gene matches: 7. The CDR3 spans 15 residues. Looked up from germline, CDR1 is DFQATT and CDR2 is SNEGSKA (reference sequence).